One and the same sample provided the 4 T cell receptor beta chains below, sequenced in a study of shared clonotypes between healthy human individuals. Clones were read by immunoSEQ multiplex PCR, and TCRdb kept only the in-frame ones, dropping some. Of about half a million clones detected, 70% to 80% appear once; the ten largest clones hold 13%. What was sequenced was PBMCs. The receptors come from a woman aged 40 to 49 in good health. Some clones in this sample may be carry-over from other donors' samples.

This sequence joins TRBV10-3 and TRBJ2-1, with D possibly being TRBD1 (5 bases). The V end was cut by 6 bases, the J end by 12 bases, with 18 bases between. Germline V gene lookup returns CDR1 ENHRY and CDR2 SYGVKD. The CDR3 loop spans 13 amino acids. The CDR3 DNA reads as TGTGCCATCAGCGCCGGCCAGGGTACCGGGCAGTTCTTC. It encodes CAISAGQGTGQFF.

The V call is TRBV10-3, the J call TRBJ2-1; 10 bases are shared with TRBD1. CDR1 and CDR2 from the germline V gene are ENHRY and SYGVKD. This CDR3 region has 15 residues. V lost 5 bases to trimming and J lost 7 bases; unmatched junction nucleotides: 8. The chain's CDR3 is CAISPGTGEGNEQFF. In nucleotides, the CDR3 is TGTGCCATCAGTCCCGGGACAGGGGAAGGGAATGAGCAGTTCTTC.

J is TRBJ1-3 and V is TRBV5-5; 7 bases are a match to TRBD1. This CDR3 comprises 15 residues. V lost 4 bases to trimming and J lost 4 bases; unmatched junction nucleotides: 8. The V gene's germline CDR1 is SGHKS and CDR2 YYEKEE (reference sequence). In nucleotides, the CDR3 is TGTGCCAGCAGCACGACAGGGCTCTCAGGAAACACCATATATTTT. This sequence encodes CASSTTGLSGNTIYF.

The chain uses TRBV11-2 and TRBJ2-7; D gene uncertain. From germline, CDR1 is SGHAT and CDR2 FQNNGV. V was clipped by 0 bases and J by 0 bases, with 6 bases between them. This CDR3 region has 14 residues. CDR3 DNA sequence: TGTGCCAGCAGCTTAGATGCAGTCTCCTACGAGCAGTACTTC. It yields the protein CASSLDAVSYEQYF.